This TCR beta chain was sequenced for a study of graft-versus-host responses after intestinal transplantation. About the study: Recipients had transplants, and these were multivisceral, liver-intestinal, or isolated intestinal. Every recipient underwent anti-thymocyte globulin induction, then tacrolimus and steroids for roughly three years. General study findings and limits: Recipient marrow contained GvH clones, some of which appeared first in ileum or blood. Early after transplant, HvG clones declined as circulating GvH clones peaked.

Sequenced by immunoSEQ multiplex PCR; TCRdb stores in-frame clones only, minus some. Seen here are around 90,000 clones, less than 95% observed once, and the top ten hold roughly 0.07%. On this clone itself: Antigen specificity is unknown.

The origin of this receptor is a human donor who was the organ donor for an intestinal transplant. Sample: unstimulated CD8+ T cells sorted from spleen or lymph node cells, taken before transplant.

CDR3 DNA sequence: TGTGCCAGTAGTATAGATGGAGGCCTAAGAGGACAGTTCTTC. Translation: CASSIDGGLRGQFF. The J gene is TRBJ2-1, the V gene TRBV19, with TRBD2 as a possible D gene (5 bases). Germline V gene data show CDR1 as LNHDA and CDR2 as SQIVND (reference sequence). The CDR3 length is 14 residues. Trimming pared 0 bases from V and 13 bases from J, leaving 16 bases between. The full variable domain, in which reference TRBV19 and TRBJ2-1 provide the parts outside the CDR3, is DGGITQSPKYLFRKEGQNVTLSCEQNLNHDAMYWYRQDPGQGLRLIYYSQIVNDFQKGDIAEGYSVSREKKESFPLTVTSAQKNPTAFYLCASSIDGGLRGQFFGPGTRLTVL.